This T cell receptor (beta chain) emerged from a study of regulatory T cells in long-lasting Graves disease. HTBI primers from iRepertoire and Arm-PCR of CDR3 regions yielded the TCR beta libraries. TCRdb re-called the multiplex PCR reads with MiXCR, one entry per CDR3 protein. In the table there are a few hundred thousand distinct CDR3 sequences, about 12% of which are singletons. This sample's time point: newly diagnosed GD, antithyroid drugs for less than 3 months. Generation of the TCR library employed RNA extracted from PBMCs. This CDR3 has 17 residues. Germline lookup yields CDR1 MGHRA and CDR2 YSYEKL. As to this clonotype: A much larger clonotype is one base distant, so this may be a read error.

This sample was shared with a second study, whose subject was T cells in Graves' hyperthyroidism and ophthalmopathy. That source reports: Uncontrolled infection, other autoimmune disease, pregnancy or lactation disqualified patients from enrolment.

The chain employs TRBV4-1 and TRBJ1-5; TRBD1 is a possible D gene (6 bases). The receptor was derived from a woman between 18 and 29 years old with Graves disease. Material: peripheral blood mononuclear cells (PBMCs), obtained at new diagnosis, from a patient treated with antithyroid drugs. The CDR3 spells CASHAGPDSYSNQPRHF. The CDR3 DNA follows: TGCGCCAGCCACGCAGGACCGGACAGCTATAGCAATCAGCCCCGGCATTTT.